One and the same sample provided the 29 T cell receptor beta chains below, sequenced in a study of PD-L1 blockade in urothelial cancer. Libraries were prepared by immunoSEQ multiplex PCR; TCRdb keeps only in-frame clonotypes and omits some of them. The data show some 84,000 clones, with approximately 90% seen just once and 4.5% to 6.5% held by the top ten. This material consisted of PBMCs, taken around atezolizumab (anti-PD-L1) treatment. Receptors were obtained from a woman aged 70-85 years with urothelial cancer.

This clone appeared once. This chain connects TRBV7-6 to TRBJ2-5; tentatively, D is TRBD1 (6 bases). In germline, CDR1 is SGHVS, CDR2 FNYEAQ. The V end lost 5 bases, the J end lost 5 bases, and 18 bases lay between the germline ends. The CDR3 loop spans 15 amino acids. The CDR3 DNA follows: TGTGCCAGCAGCAGAGACAGGACGGGTGTGGAGACCCAGTACTTC. Protein sequence: CASSRDRTGVETQYF.

This chain connects TRBV10-3 to TRBJ2-1, with 16 bases fitting TRBD2. J lost 8 bases, V lost 5 bases, and 6 bases had no gene match. The CDR3 has 16 amino acids. Germline V CDR1 and CDR2: ENHRY, SYGVKD. CDR3: CAISPGLAGGPDEQFF. CDR3 nucleotides: TGTGCCATCAGTCCGGGACTAGCGGGAGGGCCGGATGAGCAGTTCTTC.

The table lists this clone with a count of one. This rearrangement joins TRBV29-1 to TRBJ2-7; D unresolved. V lost 1 base to trimming and J lost 0 bases, with 4 bases between them. Germline V gene data show CDR1 as SQVTM and CDR2 as ANQGSEA. CDR3 length equals 12 residues. CDR3 coding DNA: TGCAGCGTTGAAGTCAACTCCTACGAGCAGTACTTC. Translated: CSVEVNSYEQYF.

This chain links TRBV5-4 with TRBJ2-7, with 11 bases matching TRBD1. The V segment lost 4 bases and the J segment 1 base; nucleotides outside the gene matches: 7. The CDR3 runs to 16 residues. The V gene's germline CDR1 is SGHNT and CDR2 YYREEE (reference sequence). The CDR3 sequence is CASSLAGTGGSYEQYF. CDR3 nucleotides: TGTGCCAGCAGCCTTGCCGGGACAGGGGGATCCTACGAGCAGTACTTC.

This clone was seen once. This chain joins TRBV5-6 and TRBJ2-1; 11 bases are shared with TRBD2. Germline V gene lookup returns CDR1 SGHDT and CDR2 YYEEEE. J lost 8 bases, V lost 4 bases, and 8 bases had no gene match. The CDR3 consists of 15 residues. This CDR3 reads CASSRLAGPRYEQFF. The CDR3 coding sequence is TGTGCCAGCAGCCGACTAGCGGGGCCTAGATATGAGCAGTTCTTC.

As concerns this clone: Other DNA sequences of this sample code for an identical CDR3. In nucleotides, the CDR3 is TGCGCCAGCAGCTTGGACAGCTATGGCTACACCTTC. Encoded protein: CASSLDSYGYTF. This chain uses TRBV5-1 with TRBJ1-2; D not certain. Germline assignment: CDR1 SGHRS and CDR2 YFSETQ. The CDR3 consists of 12 residues. Trimming removed 0 bases at V and 4 bases at J, with 4 bases between.

DNA for the CDR3: TGTGCCAGTAGTAGGGACAGTAACGACGAGCAGTACTTC. This translates into CASSRDSNDEQYF. The chain combines TRBV19 with TRBJ2-7; TRBD1 matches 7 bases. With 4 bases clipped from V and 5 bases from J, the junction kept 5 bases outside the gene matches. Germline values: CDR1 LNHDA, CDR2 SQIVND (reference sequence). The CDR3 is made up of 13 amino acids.

This chain joins TRBV11-1 and TRBJ2-1; possibly TRBD2 for D (6 bases). V lost 5 bases, J lost 3 bases, and 17 bases lay in between. The germline CDR1 and CDR2 sequences are SGHAT and FQDESV (reference sequence). This CDR3 spans 16 amino acids. CDR3 sequence (DNA): TGTGCCAGCAGCCCAGGTGGGGCCGGGGGCTACAATGAGCAGTTCTTC. It specifies CASSPGGAGGYNEQFF.

The chain recombines TRBV19 with TRBJ1-2; TRBD1 agrees at 9 bases. V lost 5 bases to trimming and J lost 7 bases; unmatched junction nucleotides: 14. The germline CDR1 and CDR2 sequences are LNHDA and SQIVND (reference sequence). The CDR3 covers 16 residues. The CDR3 DNA reads TGTGCCAGTAGTGCAGACCGGGACAGGGTTTCGGGTGGCTACACCTTC. It encodes CASSADRDRVSGGYTF.

The chain has TRBV4-3 and TRBJ2-4; tentative D call: TRBD1 (6 bases). The V gene lost 2 bases and the J gene lost 0 bases, with 20 bases spanning the gap. The CDR3 runs to 19 residues. Germline assignment: CDR1 LGHNA and CDR2 YSLEER. The CDR3 DNA is TGCGCCAGCAGCCAACGACTGATTGACAGGCGGCTAGCCAAAAACATTCAGTACTTC. It specifies CASSQRLIDRRLAKNIQYF.

The chain recombines TRBV18 with TRBJ2-5; 8 bases map to TRBD1. From germline, CDR1 is KGHSH and CDR2 LQKENI. The CDR3 runs 18 residues. V was clipped by 6 bases and J by 0 bases; unmatched bases: 15. The CDR3, as DNA: TGTGCCAGCTCCCGCTGGCCCCTTGACAGGGGTGACCAAGAGACCCAGTACTTC. Protein: CASSRWPLDRGDQETQYF.

The rearrangement uses TRBV28 and TRBJ2-7; no definite D call. Looked up from germline, CDR1 is MDHEN and CDR2 is SYDVKM. V was trimmed by 8 bases and J by 2 bases, leaving 10 bases between them. The CDR3 covers 12 residues. CDR3 region: CASSLLPYEQYF. In nucleotides, the CDR3 is TGTGCCAGCTCCCTTCTCCCCTACGAGCAGTACTTC.

V gene TRBV9 combines with J gene TRBJ2-2, with 7 positions matching TRBD2. V lost 3 bases and J lost 4; bases outside the gene matches: 6. The CDR3 spans 15 residues. Per the germline V gene, CDR1 is SGDLS and CDR2 is YYNGEE. This CDR3 reads CASSGSGNPTGELFF. The CDR3 DNA sequence: TGTGCCAGCAGCGGCAGCGGGAATCCCACCGGGGAGCTGTTTTTT.

The chain carries TRBV28 and TRBJ1-2; no clear D gene. The V end lost 5 bases, the J end lost 5 bases, and 12 bases lay between the germline ends. CDR1 MDHEN and CDR2 SYDVKM come from the germline V gene. The CDR3 length is 13 residues. The CDR3, as DNA: TGTGCCAGCAGTCCCGGGGAACCTTATGGCTACACCTTC. Translating it yields CASSPGEPYGYTF.

The table lists this clone with a count of one. In nucleotides, the CDR3 is TGTGCCAGTAGTGTTCGAGGAACCCGTTTGTGGGACGAGCAGTACTTC. It yields the protein CASSVRGTRLWDEQYF. The gene calls are TRBV19 and TRBJ2-7; D gene ambiguous. V gave up 5 bases and J gave up 5 bases, with 22 bases separating them. From germline, CDR1 is LNHDA and CDR2 SQIVND (reference sequence). The CDR3 has 16 amino acids.

This clone has only one observation. The chain couples TRBV27 to TRBJ2-1; 7 bases map to TRBD1. The CDR3 has 16 residues. V was clipped by 5 bases and J by 6 bases; unmatched bases: 13. CDR1 is MNHEY and CDR2 is SMNVEV in the germline V gene (reference sequence). Here the CDR3 reads CASSLIDRAGGNEQFF. The CDR3 DNA is TGTGCCAGCAGTCTAATCGACAGGGCTGGCGGCAATGAGCAGTTCTTC.

V is TRBV30 and J is TRBJ2-1; 11 nucleotides agree with TRBD2. Germline V gene data show CDR1 as GTSNPN and CDR2 as SVGIG (reference sequence). Trimming cost V 1 base and J 6 bases; bases outside gene matches: 11. The CDR3 covers 17 residues. The CDR3 loop is CAWSAQPGLAEINEQFF. The CDR3 nucleotides are TGTGCCTGGAGTGCACAGCCGGGACTAGCGGAAATCAATGAGCAGTTCTTC.

The rearrangement joins TRBV15 to TRBJ2-7; tentatively, D is TRBD2 (5 bases). This CDR3 has 17 residues. Germline V lookup: CDR1 LNHNV, CDR2 YYDKDF (reference sequence). The V gene lost 0 bases and the J gene lost 13 bases, with 28 bases spanning the gap. CDR3 sequence: CATSREAAGFVGLDRYF. The DNA of the CDR3 is TGTGCCACCAGCAGAGAAGCGGCAGGCTTCGTAGGATTAGACCGTTACTTC.

The rearrangement links TRBV10-3 to TRBJ2-3, with TRBD2 as a possible D gene (5 bases). Germline assignment: CDR1 ENHRY and CDR2 SYGVKD. Trimming stripped 2 bases from V and 0 bases from J, with 9 bases between. The length of the CDR3 is 15 residues. CDR3 DNA sequence: TGTGCCATCAGTGAGAGCGGCATTAGCACAGATACGCAGTATTTT. This translates into CAISESGISTDTQYF.

CDR3 DNA: TGTGCCAGCAGCCGCCGGGACAGGGACCACGAGCAGTACTTC. This encodes CASSRRDRDHEQYF. The chain employs TRBV14 and TRBJ2-7; 9 positions agree with TRBD1. The CDR3 contains 14 residues. Trimming at V came to 4 bases and at J to 5 bases, leaving 6 bases not matched to a gene. Per germline, CDR1 SGHDN and CDR2 FVKESK.

The V and J genes are TRBV2 and TRBJ2-1, with a weak D call TRBD1 (5 bases). The length of the CDR3 is 17 residues. CDR1 and CDR2 (germline): SNHLY, FYNNEI. Trimming cost V 5 bases and J 0 bases, with 17 bases left between them. CDR3 region: CASSPLDRLSSYNEQFF. CDR3 DNA: TGTGCCAGCAGTCCGCTAGACAGACTGTCCTCCTACAATGAGCAGTTCTTC. The complete variable domain, with remaining parts taken from reference TRBV2 and TRBJ2-1, reads EPEVTQTPSHQVTQMGQEVILRCVPISNHLYFYWYRQILGQKVEFLVSFYNNEISEKSEIFDDQFSVERPDGSNFTLKIRSTKLEDSAMYFCASSPLDRLSSYNEQFFGPGTRLTVL.

This clone was detected once. The rearrangement uses TRBV27 and TRBJ1-4, with unresolved D. Trimming cost V 6 bases and J 7 bases, with 12 bases left between them. Germline V gives CDR1 MNHEY, CDR2 SMNVEV (reference sequence). CDR3 length: 13 residues. CDR3 in DNA: TGTGCCAGCAGCCCCGCGGCGCGTGAAAAACTGTTTTTT. This encodes CASSPAAREKLFF.

The chain joins TRBV6-1 to TRBJ1-3, with TRBD1 matching over 7 bases. The CDR3 is 16 residues long. V trimming: 0 bases; J trimming: 4 bases; junction bases outside the gene matches: 6. Per germline, CDR1 MNHNS and CDR2 SASEGT. The CDR3 nucleotides read TGTGCCAGCAGTGAAGCTAGGGGGCGAGGAGGAAACACCATATATTTT. Protein sequence: CASSEARGRGGNTIYF.

This clone has only a few counts. The chain is built from TRBV20-1 and TRBJ2-7; D is undetermined. This CDR3 has 11 residues. The V gene's germline CDR1 is DFQATT and CDR2 SNEGSKA (reference sequence). Trimming shortened V by 3 bases and J by 6 bases, and 9 bases separated the two germline ends. CDR3 amino acids: CSARNYFEQYF. The CDR3 coding sequence is TGCAGTGCTAGGAACTATTTCGAGCAGTACTTC.

The chain carries TRBV5-1 and TRBJ2-1, with D unclear. Germline assignment: CDR1 SGHRS and CDR2 YFSETQ. V lost 0 bases, J lost 4 bases, and 5 bases lay in between. The CDR3 runs to 13 residues. CDR3 bases: TGCGCCAGCAGCTTGGGTATGTACAATGAGCAGTTCTTC. Translation: CASSLGMYNEQFF.

The rearrangement joins TRBV19 to TRBJ2-7; perhaps TRBD1 as D (5 bases). V gave up 3 bases and J gave up 0 bases, with 6 bases separating them. The CDR3 has 13 residues. In germline, CDR1 is LNHDA, CDR2 SQIVND (reference sequence). CDR3 sequence: CASSMTVSYEQYF. In DNA, the CDR3 is TGTGCCAGTAGTATGACAGTCTCCTACGAGCAGTACTTC.

The chain joins TRBV6-5 to TRBJ1-5; 9 positions match TRBD1. The germline gives CDR1 MNHEY, CDR2 SVGAGI. V shed 6 bases and J 7 bases; nucleotides not matched to a gene: 4. There are 13 residues in the CDR3. CDR3 residues: CASRQGAGQPQHF. The CDR3 DNA sequence: TGTGCCAGCAGACAGGGGGCAGGACAGCCCCAGCATTTT.

This clone occurred once. V usage is TRBV19 and J usage is TRBJ1-5; D might be TRBD1 (6 bases). Germline loops: CDR1 LNHDA, CDR2 SQIVND (reference sequence). The CDR3 loop spans 13 amino acids. Trimming cost V 5 bases and J 6 bases, with 11 bases left between them. The CDR3 region is CASSLRGVQPQHF. Here the CDR3 DNA reads TGTGCCAGTAGTCTCAGGGGTGTTCAGCCCCAGCATTTT.

This clone showed up just once. The chain carries TRBV28 and TRBJ1-5; TRBD1 aligns across 7 bases. The CDR3 runs to 17 residues. Germline trimming cut 8 bases from V and 0 bases from J; bases unmatched to any gene: 13. Germline values: CDR1 MDHEN, CDR2 SYDVKM. The CDR3 region is CASRSRDRVFSNQPQHF. The CDR3 region has the DNA TGTGCCAGCCGATCCCGGGACAGAGTTTTTAGCAATCAGCCCCAGCATTTT.